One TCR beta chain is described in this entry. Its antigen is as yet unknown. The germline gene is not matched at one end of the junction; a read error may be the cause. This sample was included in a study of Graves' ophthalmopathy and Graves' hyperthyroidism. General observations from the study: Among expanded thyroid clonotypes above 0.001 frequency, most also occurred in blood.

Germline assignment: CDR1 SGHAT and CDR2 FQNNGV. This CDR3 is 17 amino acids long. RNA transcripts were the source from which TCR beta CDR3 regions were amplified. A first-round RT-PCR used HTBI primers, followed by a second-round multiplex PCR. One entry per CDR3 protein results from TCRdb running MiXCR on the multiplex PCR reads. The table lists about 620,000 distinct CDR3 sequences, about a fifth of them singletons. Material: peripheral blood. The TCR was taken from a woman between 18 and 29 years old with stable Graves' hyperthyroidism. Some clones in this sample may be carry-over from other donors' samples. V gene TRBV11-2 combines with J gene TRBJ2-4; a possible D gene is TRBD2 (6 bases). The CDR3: CASSPVFTGTEGYIKYF. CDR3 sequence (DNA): TGTGCCAGCAGCCCCGTTTTTACCGGGACTGAGGGGTACATTAAGTACTTC.